Listed below are T cell receptor beta chains from one sample, sequenced in a study of cytomegalovirus exposure and HLA in healthy donors. This table comes from immunoSEQ multiplex PCR, and its TCRdb copy is limited to in-frame clones, with some not included. Altogether approximately 160,000 clones are present, roughly 91% being singletons, with the ten largest covering about 9.4%. Input material: PBMCs. The receptor set was obtained from a woman aged 18-29 years in good health and CMV-seropositive. Each CDR3 is given with its conserved first and last residue. Fields, in order: J gene, V gene, CDR3 protein.

J gene: TRBJ1-1
V gene: TRBV5-1
CDR3 protein: CASTGQRDTEAFF

J gene: TRBJ2-5
V gene: TRBV9
CDR3 protein: CASSTAPYQETQYF

J gene: TRBJ1-4
V gene: TRBV9
CDR3 protein: CASSVGDSGTNEKLFF

J gene: TRBJ2-7
V gene: TRBV5-1
CDR3 protein: CASSPAGESYEQYF

J gene: TRBJ2-7
V gene: TRBV7-2
CDR3 protein: CASSTRTGFYEQYF

J gene: TRBJ2-3
V gene: TRBV28
CDR3 protein: CASSPGTAKPTDTQYF

J gene: TRBJ1-3
V gene: TRBV6-5
CDR3 protein: CASSRDRGDTIYF

J gene: TRBJ2-7
V gene: TRBV15
CDR3 protein: CATSRRAGTGPYEQYF

J gene: TRBJ2-7
V gene: TRBV7-6
CDR3 protein: CASSSRGNPYEQYF

J gene: TRBJ2-5
V gene: TRBV9
CDR3 protein: CASSVGRGDLETQYF

J gene: TRBJ2-1
V gene: TRBV7-9
CDR3 protein: CASSLGLARNEQFF

J gene: TRBJ1-1
V gene: TRBV9
CDR3 protein: CASSDGHDAEAFF

J gene: TRBJ2-2
V gene: TRBV5-1
CDR3 protein: CASSGGTVHTGELFF